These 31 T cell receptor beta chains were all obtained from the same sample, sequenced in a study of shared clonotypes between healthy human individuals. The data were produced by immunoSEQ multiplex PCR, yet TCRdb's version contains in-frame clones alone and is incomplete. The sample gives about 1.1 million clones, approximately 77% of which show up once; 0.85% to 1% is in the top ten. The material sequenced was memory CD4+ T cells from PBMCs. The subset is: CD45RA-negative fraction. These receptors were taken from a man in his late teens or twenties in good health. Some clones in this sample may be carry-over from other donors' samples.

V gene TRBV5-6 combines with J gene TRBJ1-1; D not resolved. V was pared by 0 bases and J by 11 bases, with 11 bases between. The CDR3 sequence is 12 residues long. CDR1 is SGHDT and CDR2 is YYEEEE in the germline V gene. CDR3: CASSLAGRKAFF. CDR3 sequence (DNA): TGTGCCAGCAGCTTGGCCGGGAGAAAGGCTTTCTTT.

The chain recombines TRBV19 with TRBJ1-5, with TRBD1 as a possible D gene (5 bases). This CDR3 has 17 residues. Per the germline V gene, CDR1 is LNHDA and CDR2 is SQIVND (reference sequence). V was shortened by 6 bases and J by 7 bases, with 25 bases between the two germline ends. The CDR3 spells CASRSGTRGRWGQPQHF. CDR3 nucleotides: TGTGCCAGTAGATCAGGAACCCGGGGCAGGTGGGGGCAGCCCCAGCATTTT.

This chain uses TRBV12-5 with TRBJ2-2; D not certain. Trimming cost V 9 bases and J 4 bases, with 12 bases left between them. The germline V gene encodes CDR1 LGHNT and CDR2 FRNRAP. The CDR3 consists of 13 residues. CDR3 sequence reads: CASGMGFTGELFF. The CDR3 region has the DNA TGTGCTAGCGGAATGGGATTCACCGGGGAGCTGTTTTTT.

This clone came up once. The CDR3 loop reads CASSTDRGLGSNQPQHF. CDR3 DNA sequence: TGTGCCAGCAGCACAGACCGGGGCTTAGGGAGCAATCAGCCCCAGCATTTT. The chain joins TRBV28 to TRBJ1-5; weak D call: TRBD1 (5 bases). This CDR3 comprises 17 residues. The germline V and J ends were trimmed by 6 bases and 1 base, with 19 bases remaining between them. Germline loops: CDR1 MDHEN, CDR2 SYDVKM.

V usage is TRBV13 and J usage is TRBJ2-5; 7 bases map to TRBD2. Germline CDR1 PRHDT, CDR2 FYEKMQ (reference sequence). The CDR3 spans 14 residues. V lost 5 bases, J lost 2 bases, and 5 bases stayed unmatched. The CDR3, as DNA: TGTGCCAGCAGCATCCGGGACTATCAAGAGACCCAGTACTTC. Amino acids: CASSIRDYQETQYF.

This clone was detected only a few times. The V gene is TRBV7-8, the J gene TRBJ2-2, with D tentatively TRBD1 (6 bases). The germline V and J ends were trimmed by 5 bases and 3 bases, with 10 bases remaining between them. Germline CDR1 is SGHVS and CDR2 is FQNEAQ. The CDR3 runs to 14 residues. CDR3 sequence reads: CASSRTAYTGELFF. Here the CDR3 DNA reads TGTGCCAGCAGCCGGACAGCATACACCGGGGAGCTGTTTTTT.

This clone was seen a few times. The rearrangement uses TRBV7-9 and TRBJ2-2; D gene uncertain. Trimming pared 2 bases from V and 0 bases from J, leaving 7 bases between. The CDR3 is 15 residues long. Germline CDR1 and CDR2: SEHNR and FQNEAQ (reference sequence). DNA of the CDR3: TGTGCCAGCAGCTTAACCGGAGCGAACACCGGGGAGCTGTTTTTT. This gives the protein CASSLTGANTGELFF. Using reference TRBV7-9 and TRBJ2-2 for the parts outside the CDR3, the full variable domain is DTGVSQNPRHKITKRGQNVTFRCDPISEHNRLYWYRQTLGQGPEFLTYFQNEAQLEKSRLLSDRFSAERPKGSFSTLEIQRTEQGDSAMYLCASSLTGANTGELFFGEGSRLTVL.

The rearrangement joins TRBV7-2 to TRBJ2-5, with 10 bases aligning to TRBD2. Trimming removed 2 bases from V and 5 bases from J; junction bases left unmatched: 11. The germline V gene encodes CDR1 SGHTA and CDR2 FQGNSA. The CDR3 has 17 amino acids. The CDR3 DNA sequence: TGTGCCAGCAGCTTACCGGGTCTAGCGGGAGTGAGTGAGACCCAGTACTTC. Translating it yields CASSLPGLAGVSETQYF.

The CDR3 loop is CASSVLRTGPNEKLFF. The CDR3 nucleotides read TGTGCCAGCAGCGTACTCCGGACAGGACCTAATGAAAAACTGTTTTTT. The genes are TRBV7-6 and TRBJ1-4; 7 bases are shared with TRBD1. Germline values: CDR1 SGHVS, CDR2 FNYEAQ. The V gene end was trimmed by 5 bases and the J gene end by 3 bases; junction bases not matched to a gene: 9. CDR3 length equals 16 residues.

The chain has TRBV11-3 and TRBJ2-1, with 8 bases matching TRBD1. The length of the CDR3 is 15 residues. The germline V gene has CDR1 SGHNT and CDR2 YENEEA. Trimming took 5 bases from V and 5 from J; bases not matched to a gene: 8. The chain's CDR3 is CASSPGQGDNNEQFF. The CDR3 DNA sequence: TGTGCCAGCAGCCCAGGACAGGGTGATAACAATGAGCAGTTCTTC. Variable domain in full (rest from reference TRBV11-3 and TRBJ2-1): EAGVVQSPRYKIIEKKQPVAFWCNPISGHNTLYWYLQNLGQGPELLIRYENEEAVDDSQLPKDRFSAERLKGVDSTLKIQPAELGDSAVYLCASSPGQGDNNEQFFGPGTRLTVL.

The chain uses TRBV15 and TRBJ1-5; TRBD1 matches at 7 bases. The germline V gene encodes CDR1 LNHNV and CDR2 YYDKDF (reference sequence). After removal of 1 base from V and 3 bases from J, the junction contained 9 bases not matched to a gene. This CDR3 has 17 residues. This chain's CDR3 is CATSRGLGRGDNQPQHF. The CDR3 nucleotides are TGTGCCACCAGCAGAGGTCTCGGCAGGGGGGACAATCAGCCCCAGCATTTT.

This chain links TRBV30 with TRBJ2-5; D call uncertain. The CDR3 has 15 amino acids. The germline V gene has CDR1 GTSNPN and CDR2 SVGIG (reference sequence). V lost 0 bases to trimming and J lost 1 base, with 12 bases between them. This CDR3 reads CAWSVLTRIQETQYF. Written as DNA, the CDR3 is TGTGCCTGGAGTGTACTAACCCGGATCCAAGAGACCCAGTACTTC. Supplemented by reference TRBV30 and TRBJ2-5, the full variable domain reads SQTIHQWPATLVQPVGSPLSLECTVEGTSNPNLYWYRQAAGRGLQLLFYSVGIGQISSEVPQNLSASRPQDRQFILSSKKLLLSDSGFYLCAWSVLTRIQETQYFGPGTRLLVL.

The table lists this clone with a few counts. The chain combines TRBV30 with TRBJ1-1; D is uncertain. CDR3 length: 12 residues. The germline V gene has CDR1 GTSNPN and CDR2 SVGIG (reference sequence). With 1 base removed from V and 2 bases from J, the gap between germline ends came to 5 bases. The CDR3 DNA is TGTGCCTGGAGTGCTATAAACACTGAAGCTTTCTTT. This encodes CAWSAINTEAFF.

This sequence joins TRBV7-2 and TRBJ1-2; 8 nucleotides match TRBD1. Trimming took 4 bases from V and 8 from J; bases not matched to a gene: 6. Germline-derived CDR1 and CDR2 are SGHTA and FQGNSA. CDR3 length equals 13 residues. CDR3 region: CASSSNGQGGYTF. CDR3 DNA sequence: TGTGCCAGCAGCTCTAATGGACAGGGAGGCTACACCTTC.

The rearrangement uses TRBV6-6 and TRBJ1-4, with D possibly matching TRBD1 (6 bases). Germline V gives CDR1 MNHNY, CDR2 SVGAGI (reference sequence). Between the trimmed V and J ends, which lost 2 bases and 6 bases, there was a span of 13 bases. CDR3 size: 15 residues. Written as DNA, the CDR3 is TGTGCCAGCAGTTACCCTACAGGGTCGGATGAAAAACTGTTTTTT. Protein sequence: CASSYPTGSDEKLFF.

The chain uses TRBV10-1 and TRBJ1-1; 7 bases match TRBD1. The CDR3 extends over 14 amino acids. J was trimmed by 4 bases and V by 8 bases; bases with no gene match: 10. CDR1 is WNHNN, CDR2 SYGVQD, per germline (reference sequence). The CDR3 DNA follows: TGCGCCAGCGAAGGTGCGGCAGGGGGCACTGAAGCTTTCTTT. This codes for CASEGAAGGTEAFF.

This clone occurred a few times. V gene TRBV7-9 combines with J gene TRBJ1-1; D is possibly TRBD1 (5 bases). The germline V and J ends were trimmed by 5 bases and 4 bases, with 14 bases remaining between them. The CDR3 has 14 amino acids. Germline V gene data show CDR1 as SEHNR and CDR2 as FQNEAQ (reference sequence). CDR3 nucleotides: TGTGCCAGCAGCATCACCGGGGGAGGCACTGAAGCTTTCTTT. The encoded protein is CASSITGGGTEAFF. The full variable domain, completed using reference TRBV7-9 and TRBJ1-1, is DTGVSQNPRHKITKRGQNVTFRCDPISEHNRLYWYRQTLGQGPEFLTYFQNEAQLEKSRLLSDRFSAERPKGSFSTLEIQRTEQGDSAMYLCASSITGGGTEAFFGQGTRLTVV.

The CDR3 spells CAGSSWASTDTQYF. CDR3 bases: TGTGCCGGCTCTAGCTGGGCTAGCACAGATACGCAGTATTTT. The rearrangement joins TRBV28 to TRBJ2-3; D is possibly TRBD2 (5 bases). Germline CDR1 and CDR2: MDHEN and SYDVKM. V lost 11 bases and J 0 bases, leaving 15 bases between the germline ends. The CDR3 totals 14 residues.

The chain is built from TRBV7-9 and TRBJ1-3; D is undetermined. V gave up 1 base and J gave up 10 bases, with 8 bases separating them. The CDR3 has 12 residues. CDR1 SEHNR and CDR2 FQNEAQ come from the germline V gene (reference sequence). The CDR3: CASSLESRTIYF. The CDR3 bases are TGTGCCAGCAGCTTAGAAAGTCGGACCATATATTTT.

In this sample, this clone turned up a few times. CDR3 sequence (DNA): TGTGCCAGCAGTGTTGCACGTGTGGCAGGGAAGAATGAGCAGTTCTTC. Its protein product is CASSVARVAGKNEQFF. The chain couples TRBV6-1 to TRBJ2-1; D is perhaps TRBD1 (5 bases). Germline V gene data show CDR1 as MNHNS and CDR2 as SASEGT. The CDR3 extends over 16 amino acids. The V end was cut by 4 bases, the J end by 7 bases, with 20 bases between.

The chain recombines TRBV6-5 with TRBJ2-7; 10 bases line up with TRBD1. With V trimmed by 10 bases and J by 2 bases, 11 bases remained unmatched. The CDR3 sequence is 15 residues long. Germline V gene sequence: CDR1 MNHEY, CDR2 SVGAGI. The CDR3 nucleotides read TGTGCCACCATCCGGACAGGGGGTGTTCCCTACGAGCAGTACTTC. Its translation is CATIRTGGVPYEQYF.

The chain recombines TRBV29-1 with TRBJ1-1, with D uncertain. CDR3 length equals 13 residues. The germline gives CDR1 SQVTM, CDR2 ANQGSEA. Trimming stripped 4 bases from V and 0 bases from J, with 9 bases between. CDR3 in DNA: TGCAGCGTTGTCCGGGTTCTGAACACTGAAGCTTTCTTT. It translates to CSVVRVLNTEAFF.

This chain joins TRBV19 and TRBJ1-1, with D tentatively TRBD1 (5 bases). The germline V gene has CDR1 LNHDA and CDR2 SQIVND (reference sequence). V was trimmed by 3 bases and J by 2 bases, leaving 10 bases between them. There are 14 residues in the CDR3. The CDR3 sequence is CASSMRQGNTEAFF. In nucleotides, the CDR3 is TGTGCCAGTAGTATGCGGCAGGGTAACACTGAAGCTTTCTTT. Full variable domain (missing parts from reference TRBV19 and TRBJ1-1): DGGITQSPKYLFRKEGQNVTLSCEQNLNHDAMYWYRQDPGQGLRLIYYSQIVNDFQKGDIAEGYSVSREKKESFPLTVTSAQKNPTAFYLCASSMRQGNTEAFFGQGTRLTVV.

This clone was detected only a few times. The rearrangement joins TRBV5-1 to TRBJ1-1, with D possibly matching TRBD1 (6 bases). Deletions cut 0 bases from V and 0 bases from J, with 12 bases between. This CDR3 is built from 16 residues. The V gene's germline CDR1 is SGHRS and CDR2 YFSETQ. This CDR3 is CASSLGGGAMNTEAFF. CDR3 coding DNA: TGCGCCAGCAGCTTGGGAGGGGGAGCGATGAACACTGAAGCTTTCTTT.

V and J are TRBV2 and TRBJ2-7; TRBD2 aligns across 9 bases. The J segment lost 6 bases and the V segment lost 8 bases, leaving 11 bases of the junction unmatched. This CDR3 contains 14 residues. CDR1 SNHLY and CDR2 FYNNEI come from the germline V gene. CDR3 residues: CASSSRLADIEQYF. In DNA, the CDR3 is TGTGCCAGCTCGTCCCGACTAGCGGATATCGAGCAGTACTTC.

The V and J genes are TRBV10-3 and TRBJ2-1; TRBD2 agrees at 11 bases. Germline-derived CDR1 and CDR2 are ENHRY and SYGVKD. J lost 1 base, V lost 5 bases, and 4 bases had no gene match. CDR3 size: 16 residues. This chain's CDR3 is CAISNLAGGSYNEQFF. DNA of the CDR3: TGTGCCATCAGTAACTTAGCGGGAGGGTCCTACAATGAGCAGTTCTTC.

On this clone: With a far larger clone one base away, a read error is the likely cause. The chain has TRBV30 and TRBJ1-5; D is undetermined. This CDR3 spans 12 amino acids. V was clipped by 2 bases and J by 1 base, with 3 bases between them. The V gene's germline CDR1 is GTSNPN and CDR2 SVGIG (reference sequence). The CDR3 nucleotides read TGTGCCTGGAGTTGGAGCAATCAGCCCCAGCATTTT. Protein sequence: CAWSWSNQPQHF.

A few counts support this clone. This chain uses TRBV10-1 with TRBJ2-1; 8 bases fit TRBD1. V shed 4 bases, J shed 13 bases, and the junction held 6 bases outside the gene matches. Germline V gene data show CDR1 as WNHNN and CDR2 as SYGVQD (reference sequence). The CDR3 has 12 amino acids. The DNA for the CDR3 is TGCGCCAGCAGTGCCGACAGGGGCCATCAGTTCTTC. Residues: CASSADRGHQFF.

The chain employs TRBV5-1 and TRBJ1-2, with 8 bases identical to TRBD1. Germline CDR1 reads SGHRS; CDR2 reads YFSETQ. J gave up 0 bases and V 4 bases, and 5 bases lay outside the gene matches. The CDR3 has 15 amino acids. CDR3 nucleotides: TGCGCCAGCAGCCAACAGGGGGGAGCTAACTATGGCTACACCTTC. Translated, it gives CASSQQGGANYGYTF.

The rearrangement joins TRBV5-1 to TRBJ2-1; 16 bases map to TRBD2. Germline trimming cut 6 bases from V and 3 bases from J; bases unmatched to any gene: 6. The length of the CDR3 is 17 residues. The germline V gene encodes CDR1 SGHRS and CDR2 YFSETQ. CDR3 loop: CASTPGLAGGRYNEQFF. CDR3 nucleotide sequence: TGCGCCAGCACCCCGGGACTAGCGGGAGGGCGCTACAATGAGCAGTTCTTC.

CDR3 region: CASSLHQGVYGYTF. CDR3 nucleotide sequence: TGTGCCAGCAGTTTACACCAGGGGGTCTATGGCTACACCTTC. The chain recombines TRBV28 with TRBJ1-2; 7 bases fit TRBD1. V trimming: 2 bases; J trimming: 4 bases; junction bases outside the gene matches: 4. Germline lookup yields CDR1 MDHEN and CDR2 SYDVKM. The CDR3 totals 14 residues.